What follows describes a single TCR beta chain. What it binds is unknown. CDR3 size: 20 residues. V was pared by 8 bases and J by 4 bases, with 25 bases of the junction left unmatched. CDR1 is SGHVS, CDR2 FNYEAQ, per germline. Clones were sequenced by immunoSEQ multiplex PCR, and TCRdb holds only the in-frame ones, with some missing. There are fewer than 400,000 clones in the sample; 67% occur only once, and under 8% lies in the top ten. This specimen belongs to a study of cytotoxic CD8 clonotypes in ibrutinib-treated CLL. Regarding the study as a whole: Lymph node repertoires were not studied, and sampling times were unmatched. Few clonotypes were public, and these shrank or held steady under treatment. Baseline-level clonality went beyond age-matched healthy donors and moved in step with circulating CD8+ T-cell counts. Clonality went higher at ibrutinib response and then dropped back toward baseline at progression.

The chain is built from TRBV7-6 and TRBJ2-5; the match to TRBD2 covers 10 bases. The TCR was taken from a human donor with chronic lymphocytic leukemia. The sample was PBMCs, taken after 36 months of ibrutinib treatment. The CDR3 loop reads CASRGSVISGRAGVRETQYF. Here the CDR3 DNA reads TGTGCCAGCCGGGGTAGTGTGATAAGCGGGAGGGCCGGAGTCCGAGAGACCCAGTACTTC.